This TCR beta chain emerged from a study of shared clonotypes between healthy human individuals. In the case of this clone: Its antigen remains unknown.

Only CD45RO-negative cells positively selected for CCR7 counted as naive CD8 cells, so terminally differentiated effector memory CD45RA+ cells were excluded. The material for each subset, its genomic DNA, was split evenly across several immunoSEQ plates. The assay was immunoSEQ multiplex PCR, and TCRdb's table has in-frame clones only and misses some. The data show millions of clones, about 95% seen once. The V and J ends lost 3 bases and 0 bases respectively, with 15 bases between them. Germline V gene lookup returns CDR1 MGHRA and CDR2 YSYEKL. The CDR3 extends over 17 amino acids. General study results and limits: Depth of sequencing was expected to influence donor clonotype sharing.

Sequenced: naive CD8+ T cells sorted from blood. The chain employs TRBV4-1 and TRBJ1-5; D may be TRBD1 (5 bases). The clonotype originates from a man between 18 and 29 years old in good health. CDR3 sequence: CASSQGDGPYSNQPQHF. The CDR3 DNA follows: TGCGCCAGCAGCCAGGGGGACGGACCATATAGCAATCAGCCCCAGCATTTT.